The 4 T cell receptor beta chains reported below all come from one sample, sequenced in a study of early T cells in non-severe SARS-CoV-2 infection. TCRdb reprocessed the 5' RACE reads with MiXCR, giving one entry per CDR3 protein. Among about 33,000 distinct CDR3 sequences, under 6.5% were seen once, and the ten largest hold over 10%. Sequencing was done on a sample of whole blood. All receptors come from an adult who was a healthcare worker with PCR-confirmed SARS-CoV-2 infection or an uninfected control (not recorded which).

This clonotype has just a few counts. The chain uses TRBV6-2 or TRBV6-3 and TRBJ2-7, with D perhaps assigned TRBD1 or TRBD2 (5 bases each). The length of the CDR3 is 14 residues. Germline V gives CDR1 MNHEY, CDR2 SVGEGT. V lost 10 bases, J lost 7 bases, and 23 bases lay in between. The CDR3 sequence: CATIGTINPAEQYF. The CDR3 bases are TGTGCCACCATAGGGACCATAAATCCCGCTGAGCAGTACTTC.

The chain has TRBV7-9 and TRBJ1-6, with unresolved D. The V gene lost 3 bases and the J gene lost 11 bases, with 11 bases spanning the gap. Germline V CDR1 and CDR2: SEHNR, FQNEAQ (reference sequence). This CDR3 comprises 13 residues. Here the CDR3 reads CASSFQGATPLHF. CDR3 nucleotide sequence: TGTGCCAGCAGCTTCCAAGGTGCGACACCCCTCCACTTT.

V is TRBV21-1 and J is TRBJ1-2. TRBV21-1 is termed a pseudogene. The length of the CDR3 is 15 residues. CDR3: CASSTEKDSDGGYTF. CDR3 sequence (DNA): TGTGCCAGCAGCACCGAAAAGGACTCGGATGGGGGCTACACCTTC.

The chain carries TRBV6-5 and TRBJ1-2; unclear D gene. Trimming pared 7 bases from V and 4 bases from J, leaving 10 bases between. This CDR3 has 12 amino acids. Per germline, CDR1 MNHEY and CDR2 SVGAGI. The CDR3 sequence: CASNSEGYGYTF. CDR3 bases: TGTGCCAGCAACTCCGAAGGCTATGGCTACACCTTC.